The present T cell receptor (beta chain) was sequenced within a study of OX40 agonist ivuxolimab in advanced cancers. Some clones are missing from TCRdb's copy, which holds only in-frame ones; the method was immunoSEQ multiplex PCR. The profile shows tens of thousands of clones, 70% to 85% of them singletons. Germline CDR1 is SGDLS and CDR2 is YYNGEE. The CDR3 has 15 amino acids. J gave up 6 bases and V 0 bases, and 8 bases lay outside the gene matches. The genes are TRBV9 and TRBJ2-7; 8 bases align to TRBD1. The starting material was CD4+ or CD8+ T cells sorted from blood, obtained in a trial of the OX40 agonist ivuxolimab. The sequence was obtained from an adult with an advanced solid tumor such as melanoma, head and neck, liver or kidney cancer. CDR3 sequence reads: CASSVEGTGGFEQYF. CDR3 coding DNA: TGTGCCAGCAGCGTAGAAGGGACAGGAGGATTCGAGCAGTACTTC.